In this sample, the clone carrying this T cell receptor beta chain turned up many times. The antigen is not known. V was cut by 3 bases and J by 0 bases, with 6 bases left in between. The CDR3 sequence is 13 residues long. TCRdb processed the RT-PCR reads anew with MiXCR; each CDR3 protein has one entry. This repertoire shows roughly 780,000 distinct CDR3 sequences, about 18% found once; its top ten account for roughly 10%. The data derive from a study of response to subunit inactivated influenza vaccine. Whole-study results and caveats: Each seasonal influenza vaccination recruits few new T cells, the authors suggested.

This receptor was identified in a man aged 50 or older who received an inactivated influenza vaccine. The J gene is TRBJ2-7, the V gene TRBV12-3 or TRBV12-4; a weak D match, TRBD2 (5 bases). The starting material was PBMCs from blood, obtained roughly 5 days after vaccination. CDR3 sequence reads: CASSLRASYEQYF. CDR3 nucleotides: TGTGCCAGCAGTTTGAGGGCCTCCTACGAGCAGTACTTC.